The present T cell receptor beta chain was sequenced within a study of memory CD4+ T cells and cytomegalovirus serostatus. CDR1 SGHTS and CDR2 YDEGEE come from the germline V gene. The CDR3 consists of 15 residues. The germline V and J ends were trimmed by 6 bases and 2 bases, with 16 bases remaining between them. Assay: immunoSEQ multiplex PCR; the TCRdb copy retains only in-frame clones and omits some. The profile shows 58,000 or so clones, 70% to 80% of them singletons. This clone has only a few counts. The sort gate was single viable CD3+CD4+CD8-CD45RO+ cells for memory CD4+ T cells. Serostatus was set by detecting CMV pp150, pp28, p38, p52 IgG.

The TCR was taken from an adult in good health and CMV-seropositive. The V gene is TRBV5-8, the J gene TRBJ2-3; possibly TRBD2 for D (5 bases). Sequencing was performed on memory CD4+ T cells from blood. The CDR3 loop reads CASIPKGAYTDTQYF. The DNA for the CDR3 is TGTGCCAGCATCCCGAAGGGAGCCTACACAGATACGCAGTATTTT.